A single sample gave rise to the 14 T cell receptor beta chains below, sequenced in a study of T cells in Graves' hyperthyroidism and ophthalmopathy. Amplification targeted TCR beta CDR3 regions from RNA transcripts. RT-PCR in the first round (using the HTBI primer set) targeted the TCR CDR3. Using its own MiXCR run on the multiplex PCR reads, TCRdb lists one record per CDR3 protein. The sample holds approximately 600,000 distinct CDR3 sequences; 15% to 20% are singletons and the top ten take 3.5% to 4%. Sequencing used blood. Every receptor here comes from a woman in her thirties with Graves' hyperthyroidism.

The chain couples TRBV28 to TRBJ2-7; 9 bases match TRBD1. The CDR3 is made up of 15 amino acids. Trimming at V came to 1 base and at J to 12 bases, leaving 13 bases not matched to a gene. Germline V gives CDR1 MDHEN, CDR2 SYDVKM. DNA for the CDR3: TGTGCCAGCAGTTTATTGGGACAGGGTCTTTTGAAGCGGTACTTC. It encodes CASSLLGQGLLKRYF.

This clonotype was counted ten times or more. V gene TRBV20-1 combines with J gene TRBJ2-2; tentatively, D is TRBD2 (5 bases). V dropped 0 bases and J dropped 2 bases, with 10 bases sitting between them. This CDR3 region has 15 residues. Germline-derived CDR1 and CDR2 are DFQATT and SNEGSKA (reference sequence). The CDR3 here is CSARDWRVNTGELFF. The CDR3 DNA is TGCAGTGCTAGAGATTGGCGGGTTAACACCGGGGAGCTGTTTTTT.

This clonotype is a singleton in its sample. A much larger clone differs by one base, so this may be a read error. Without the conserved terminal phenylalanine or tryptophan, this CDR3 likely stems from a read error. DNA for the CDR3: TGTGCCAGCAGCTTCGACGCCTACGAGCAGTACCTC. Its translation: CASSFDAYEQYL. V is TRBV5-5 and J is TRBJ2-7, with D unclear. The CDR3 totals 12 residues. CDR1 SGHKS and CDR2 YYEKEE come from the germline V gene (reference sequence). Trimming shortened V by 2 bases and J by 2 bases, and 5 bases separated the two germline ends.

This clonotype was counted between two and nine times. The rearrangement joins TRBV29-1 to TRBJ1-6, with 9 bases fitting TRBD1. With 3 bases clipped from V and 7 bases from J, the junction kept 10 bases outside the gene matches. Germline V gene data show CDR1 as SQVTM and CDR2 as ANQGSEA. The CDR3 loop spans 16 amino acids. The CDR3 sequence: CSVEGGQGLPNSPLHF. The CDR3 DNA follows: TGCAGCGTTGAGGGGGGACAGGGCCTCCCCAATTCACCCCTCCACTTT.

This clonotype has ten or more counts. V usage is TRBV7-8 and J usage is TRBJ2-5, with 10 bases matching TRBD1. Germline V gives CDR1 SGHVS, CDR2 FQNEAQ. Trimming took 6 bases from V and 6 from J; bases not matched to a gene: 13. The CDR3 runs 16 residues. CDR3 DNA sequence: TGTGCCAGCAGAGAACCGGGACAGGGGAGTGTTAAGACCCAGTACTTC. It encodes CASREPGQGSVKTQYF.

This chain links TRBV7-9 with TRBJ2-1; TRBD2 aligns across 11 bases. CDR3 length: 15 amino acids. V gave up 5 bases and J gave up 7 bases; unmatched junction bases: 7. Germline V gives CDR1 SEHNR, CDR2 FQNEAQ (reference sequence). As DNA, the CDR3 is TGTGCCAGCAGCCCGGGACTAGCGGAAAAAAATGAGCAGTTCTTC. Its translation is CASSPGLAEKNEQFF.

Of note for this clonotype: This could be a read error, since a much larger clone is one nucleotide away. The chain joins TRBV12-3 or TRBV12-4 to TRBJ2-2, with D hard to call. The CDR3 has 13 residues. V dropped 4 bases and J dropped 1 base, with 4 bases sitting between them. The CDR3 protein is CASSYKNTGELFF. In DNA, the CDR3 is TGTGCCAGCAGTTACAAGAACACCGGGGAGCTGTTTTTT.

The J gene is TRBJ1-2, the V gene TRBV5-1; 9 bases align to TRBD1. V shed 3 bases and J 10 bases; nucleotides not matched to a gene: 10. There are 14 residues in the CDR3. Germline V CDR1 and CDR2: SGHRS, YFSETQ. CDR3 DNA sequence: TGCGCCAGCAGCTCGACAGGGGGGAAACTCCCCTACACCTTC. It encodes CASSSTGGKLPYTF.

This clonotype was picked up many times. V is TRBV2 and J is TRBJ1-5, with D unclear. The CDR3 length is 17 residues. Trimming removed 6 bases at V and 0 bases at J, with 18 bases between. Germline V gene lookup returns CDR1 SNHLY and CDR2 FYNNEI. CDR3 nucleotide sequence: TGTGCCAGCAGCGGTATCCCGGAGACTATTAGCAATCAGCCCCAGCATTTT. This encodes CASSGIPETISNQPQHF.

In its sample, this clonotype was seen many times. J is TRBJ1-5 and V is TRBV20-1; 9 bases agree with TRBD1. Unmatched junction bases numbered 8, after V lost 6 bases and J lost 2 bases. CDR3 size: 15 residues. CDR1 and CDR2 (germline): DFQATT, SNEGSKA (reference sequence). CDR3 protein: CSALQGARGNQPQHF. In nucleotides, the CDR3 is TGCAGTGCCTTACAGGGGGCGCGGGGCAATCAGCCCCAGCATTTT.

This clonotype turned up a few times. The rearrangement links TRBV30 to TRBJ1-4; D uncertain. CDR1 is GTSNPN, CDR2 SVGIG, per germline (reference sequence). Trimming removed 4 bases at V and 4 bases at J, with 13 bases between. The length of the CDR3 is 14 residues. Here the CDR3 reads CAWNFAAYNEKLFF. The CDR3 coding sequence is TGTGCCTGGAATTTCGCAGCCTATAATGAAAAACTGTTTTTT.

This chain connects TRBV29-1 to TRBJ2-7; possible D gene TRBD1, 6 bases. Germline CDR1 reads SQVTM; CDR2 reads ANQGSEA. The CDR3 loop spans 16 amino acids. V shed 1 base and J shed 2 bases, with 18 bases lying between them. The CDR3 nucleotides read TGCAGCGTTGAAGGGGGAGAGGGGACACAGGCCTACGAGCAGTACTTC. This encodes CSVEGGEGTQAYEQYF.

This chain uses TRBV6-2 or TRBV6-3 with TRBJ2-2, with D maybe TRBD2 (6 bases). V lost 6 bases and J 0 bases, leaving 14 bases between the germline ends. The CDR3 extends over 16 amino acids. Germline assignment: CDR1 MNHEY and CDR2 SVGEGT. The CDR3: CASRAGRTSNTGELFF. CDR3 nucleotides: TGTGCCAGCAGGGCGGGGCGGACTTCGAACACCGGGGAGCTGTTTTTT.

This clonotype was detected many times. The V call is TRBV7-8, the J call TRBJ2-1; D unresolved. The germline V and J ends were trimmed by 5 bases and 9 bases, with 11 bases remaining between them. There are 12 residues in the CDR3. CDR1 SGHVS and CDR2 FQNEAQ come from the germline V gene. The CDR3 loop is CASSQRGSEQFF. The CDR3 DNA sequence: TGTGCCAGCAGCCAGCGCGGATCTGAGCAGTTCTTC.